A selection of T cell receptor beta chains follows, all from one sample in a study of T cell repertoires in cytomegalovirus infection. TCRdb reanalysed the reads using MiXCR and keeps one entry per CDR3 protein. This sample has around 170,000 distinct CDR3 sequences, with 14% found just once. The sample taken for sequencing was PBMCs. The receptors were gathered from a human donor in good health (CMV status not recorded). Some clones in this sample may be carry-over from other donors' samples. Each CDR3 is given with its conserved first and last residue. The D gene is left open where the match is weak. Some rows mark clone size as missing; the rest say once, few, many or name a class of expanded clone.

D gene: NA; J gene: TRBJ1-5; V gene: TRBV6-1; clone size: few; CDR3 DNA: TGTGCCAGCAGTGGATTAGACCCAAGCAATCAGCCCCAGCATTTT; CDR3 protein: CASSGLDPSNQPQHF
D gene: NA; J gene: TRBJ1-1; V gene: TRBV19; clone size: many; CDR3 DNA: TGTGCCAGTAGTATTGCAGGGCACACTGAAGCTTTCTTT; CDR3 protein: CASSIAGHTEAFF
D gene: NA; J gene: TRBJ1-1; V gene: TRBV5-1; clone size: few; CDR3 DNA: TGCGCCAGCAGCCCCCAGGAAAGGAACACTGAAGCTTTCTTT; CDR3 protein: CASSPQERNTEAFF
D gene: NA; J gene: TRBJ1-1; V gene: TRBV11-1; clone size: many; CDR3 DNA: TGTGCCAGCAGCTTCAAGGACGGAGTAGTGAACACTGAAGCTTTCTTT; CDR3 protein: CASSFKDGVVNTEAFF
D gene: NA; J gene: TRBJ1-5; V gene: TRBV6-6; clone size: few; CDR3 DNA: TGTGCCAGCGCTCTGGGGGCCATCAATCAGCCCCAGCATTTT; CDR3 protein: CASALGAINQPQHF
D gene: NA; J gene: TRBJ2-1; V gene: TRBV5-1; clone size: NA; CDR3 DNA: TGCGCCAGCAGCTTGCGGCAAAACAATGAGCAGTTCTTC; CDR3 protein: CASSLRQNNEQFF
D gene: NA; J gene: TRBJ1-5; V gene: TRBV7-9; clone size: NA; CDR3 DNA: TGTGCCAGCAGCTTAGGGTCAGGGGAACAGCCCCAGCATTTT; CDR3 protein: CASSLGSGEQPQHF
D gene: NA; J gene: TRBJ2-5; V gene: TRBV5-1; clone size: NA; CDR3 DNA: TGCGCCAGCAGCTTGAGGGGGGTCGAGGAAGAGACCCAGTACTTC; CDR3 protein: CASSLRGVEEETQYF
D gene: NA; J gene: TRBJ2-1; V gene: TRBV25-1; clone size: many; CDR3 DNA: TGTGCCAGCAGGTCTCTCGACCCGTCTTGCGATGAGCAGTTCTTC; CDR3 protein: CASRSLDPSCDEQFF
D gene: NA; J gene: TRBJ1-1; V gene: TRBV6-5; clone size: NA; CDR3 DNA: TGTGCCAGCAGTTACTCGGTCTCGGGTTCCACTGAAGCTTTCTTT; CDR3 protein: CASSYSVSGSTEAFF
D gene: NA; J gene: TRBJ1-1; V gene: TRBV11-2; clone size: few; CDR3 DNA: TGTGCCAGCAGCCCCCAGATGCGTTCCAAGGGGGCTGAAGCTTTCTTT; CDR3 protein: CASSPQMRSKGAEAFF
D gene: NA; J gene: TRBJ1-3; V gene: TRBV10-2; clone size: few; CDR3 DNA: TGCGCCACCACCGGGACACTTGGAAACACCATATATTTT; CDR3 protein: CATTGTLGNTIYF
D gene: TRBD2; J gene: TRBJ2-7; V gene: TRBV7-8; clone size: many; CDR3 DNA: TGTGCCAGCAGCTCTGGGAGGGATCACGCCTACGAGCAGTACTTC; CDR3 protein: CASSSGRDHAYEQYF
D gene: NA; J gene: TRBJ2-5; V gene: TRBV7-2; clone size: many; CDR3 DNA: TGTGCCAGCAGCTTAGGAGGGATCCGAGAGACCCAGTACTTC; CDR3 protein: CASSLGGIRETQYF
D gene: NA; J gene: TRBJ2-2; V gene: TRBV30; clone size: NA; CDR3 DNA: TGTGCCTGGACTCGGGTTAACACCGGGGAGCTGTTTTTT; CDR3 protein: CAWTRVNTGELFF
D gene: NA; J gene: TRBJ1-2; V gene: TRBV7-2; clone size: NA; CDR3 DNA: TGTGCCAGCAGCGGACAGTTTAACTATGGCTACACCTTC; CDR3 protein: CASSGQFNYGYTF
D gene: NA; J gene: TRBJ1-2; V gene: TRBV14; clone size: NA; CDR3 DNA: TGTGCCAGCAGCACGGGCAGATCCTATGGCTACACCTTC; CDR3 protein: CASSTGRSYGYTF
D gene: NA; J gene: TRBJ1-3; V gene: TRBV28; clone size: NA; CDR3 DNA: TGTGCCAGCAGTTTAAGACAGCTCTCTGGAAACACCATATATTTT; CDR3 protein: CASSLRQLSGNTIYF
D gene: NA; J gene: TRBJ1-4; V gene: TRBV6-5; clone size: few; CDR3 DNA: TGTGCCAGCAGCTCCGGGCCCTTGAATGAAAAACTGTTTTTT; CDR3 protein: CASSSGPLNEKLFF
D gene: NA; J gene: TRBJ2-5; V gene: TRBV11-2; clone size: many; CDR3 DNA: TGTGCCAGCAGCTTACGAATGGCAGGGATGGGAGAGACCCAGTACTTC; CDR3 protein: CASSLRMAGMGETQYF
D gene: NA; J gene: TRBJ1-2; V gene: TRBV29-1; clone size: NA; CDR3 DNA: TGCAGCGGGCAGAGTAAAGGGGGCTACACCTTC; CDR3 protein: CSGQSKGGYTF
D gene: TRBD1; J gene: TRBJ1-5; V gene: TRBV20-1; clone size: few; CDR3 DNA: TGCAGTGCTAGCCCCGGGACAGTCAATCAGCCCCAGCATTTT; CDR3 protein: CSASPGTVNQPQHF
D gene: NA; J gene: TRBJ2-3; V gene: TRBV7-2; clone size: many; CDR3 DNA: TGTGCCAGCAGCCCCGTAGGGGGGTCTTTCACAGATACGCAGTATTTT; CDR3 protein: CASSPVGGSFTDTQYF
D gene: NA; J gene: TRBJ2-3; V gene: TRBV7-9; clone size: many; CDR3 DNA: TGTGCCAGCAGCTGGGTCGGGGGAGATACGCAGTATTTT; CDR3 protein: CASSWVGGDTQYF
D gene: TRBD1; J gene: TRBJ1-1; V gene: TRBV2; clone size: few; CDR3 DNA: TGTGCCAGGGACAGGGGGCGAGTATTT; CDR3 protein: CARDRGRVF
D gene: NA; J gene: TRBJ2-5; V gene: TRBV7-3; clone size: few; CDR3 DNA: TGTGCCAGCAGCTTAACTGGTTCAGGGGTAACAGAGACCCAGTACTTC; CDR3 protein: CASSLTGSGVTETQYF
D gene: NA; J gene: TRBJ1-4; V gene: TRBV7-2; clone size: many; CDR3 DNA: TGTGCCAGCAGCTTAGGGGCCCGGGGCCTAGGGGAAAAACTGTTTTTT; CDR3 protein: CASSLGARGLGEKLFF
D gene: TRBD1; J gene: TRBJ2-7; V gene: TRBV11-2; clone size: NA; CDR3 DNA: TGTGCCAGCAGCCCGCAGACAGGGCCAGGATACGAGCAGTACTTC; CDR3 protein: CASSPQTGPGYEQYF
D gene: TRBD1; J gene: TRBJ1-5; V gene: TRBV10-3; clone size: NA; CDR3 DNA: TGTGCCATCAGATCCTCCCACATCAGGGGGCATCAGCCCCAGCATTTT; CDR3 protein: CAIRSSHIRGHQPQHF
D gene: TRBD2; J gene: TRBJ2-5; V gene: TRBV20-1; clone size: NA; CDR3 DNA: TGCAGTAGAGGACTAGCGGGGGACCAAGAGACCCAGTACTTC; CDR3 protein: CSRGLAGDQETQYF
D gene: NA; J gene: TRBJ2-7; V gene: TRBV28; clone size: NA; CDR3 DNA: TGTGCCAGCAGGCCCTGGGGGAGAGTGTCCGAGCAGTACTTC; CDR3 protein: CASRPWGRVSEQYF
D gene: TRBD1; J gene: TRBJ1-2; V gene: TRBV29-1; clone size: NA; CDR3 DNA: TGCAGCGTGGAGGATTTTGGGAAGCAGGGGGCTCGTGGCTACACCTTC; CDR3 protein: CSVEDFGKQGARGYTF
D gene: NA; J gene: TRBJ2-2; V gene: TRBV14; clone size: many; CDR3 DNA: TGTGCCAGCAGCCGAGTCTCGGGGAGAGATACCGGGGAGCTGTTTTTT; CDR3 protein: CASSRVSGRDTGELFF
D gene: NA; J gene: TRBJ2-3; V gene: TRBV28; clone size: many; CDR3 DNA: TGTGCCAGCAGTTTTCTCAAAACAGGACATGCAGATACGCAGTATTTT; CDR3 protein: CASSFLKTGHADTQYF
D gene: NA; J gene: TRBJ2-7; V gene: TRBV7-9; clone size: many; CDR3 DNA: TGTGCCAGCAGCCCTAAAGGGGTCCAGTACTTC; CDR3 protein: CASSPKGVQYF
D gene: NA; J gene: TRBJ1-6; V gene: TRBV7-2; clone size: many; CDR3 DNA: TGTGCCAGCAGCTTAGTGGGGGAAGGGAATTCACCCCTCCACTTT; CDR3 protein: CASSLVGEGNSPLHF
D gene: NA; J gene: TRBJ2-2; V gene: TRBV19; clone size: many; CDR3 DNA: TGTGCCAGTAGTGTAGGAGGGAACACCGGGGAGCTGTTTTTT; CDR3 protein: CASSVGGNTGELFF
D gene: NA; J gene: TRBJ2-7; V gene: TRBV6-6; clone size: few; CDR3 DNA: TGTGCCAGCACCGGACCGAGCTCCTACGAGCAGTACTTC; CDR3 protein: CASTGPSSYEQYF
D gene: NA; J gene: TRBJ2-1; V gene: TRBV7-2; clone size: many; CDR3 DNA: TGTGCCAGCAGCTTAGGAGTCAATGAGCAGTTCTTC; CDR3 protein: CASSLGVNEQFF